This T cell receptor (beta chain) was captured by sequencing in a study of cytomegalovirus exposure and HLA in healthy donors. Overall study findings and caveats: Most TCR beta V segments were productive about 90% or about 30% of the time in an earlier analysis. There were a few CMV-associated chains whose specificity for CMV antigens was confirmed in vitro.

Of note for this clone: Its target is unknown.

The PCR used 60 Vbeta and 13 Jbeta primers. Only in-frame clones appear in the TCRdb table, and some are missing; sequencing was by immunoSEQ multiplex PCR. The repertoire holds about 100,000 clones, with around 83% as singletons. The TCR originated in a woman aged 18 to 35 in good health and CMV-seronegative. The source material was PBMCs.

The CDR3 spells CASSPQGLSGNTIYF. The CDR3 DNA reads as TGTGCCAGCTCGCCTCAGGGCCTCTCTGGAAACACCATATATTTT. This chain links TRBV18 with TRBJ1-3; D might be TRBD1 (5 bases). Germline CDR1 KGHSH, CDR2 LQKENI. The CDR3 is 15 amino acids. The V end was cut by 6 bases, the J end by 0 bases, with 12 bases between.